These 7 T cell receptor beta chains originate from one sample sequenced in a study of T cell repertoires in cytomegalovirus infection (dated by TCRdb to the late 2010s). The sequencer listed for this sample is Illumina HiSeq 1500. The public reads were reanalyzed by TCRdb: fastp trimming at Q25, MiXCR alignment, in-frame beta chains only. All rows with the same CDR3 protein become a single entry with the most common DNA and genes. The sample yields approximately 550,000 distinct CDR3 sequences; 15% to 20% were counted once. The ten most abundant clones make up around 25% of the sample. What was sequenced was CD8+ T cells from PBMCs. The receptors stem from a human donor in good health (CMV status not recorded). Some clones in this sample may be carry-over from other donors' samples.

This clonotype has at least ten counts. The gene calls are TRBV6-2 or TRBV6-3 and TRBJ2-4; 8 nucleotides match TRBD2. Germline V gene data show CDR1 as MNHEY and CDR2 as SVGEGT. V was pared by 0 bases and J by 1 base, with 14 bases of the junction left unmatched. This CDR3 has 20 amino acids. CDR3 in DNA: TGTGCCAGCAGTTACTCGGCTAGCGGGTTGATTCGCGCGGCCAAAAACATTCAGTACTTC. Translated, it gives CASSYSASGLIRAAKNIQYF.

This clonotype has a count of ten or more. The chain joins TRBV10-2 to TRBJ2-1; TRBD1 aligns across 7 bases. After removal of 7 bases from V and 10 bases from J, the junction contained 13 bases not matched to a gene. The CDR3 totals 14 residues. In germline, CDR1 is WSHSY, CDR2 SAAADI. In nucleotides, the CDR3 is TGCGCCAGCAACCCCCTGGAGAGGGGGCGGGAGCAGTTCTTC. Protein sequence: CASNPLERGREQFF.

The sample holds many counts of this clonotype. The genes are TRBV28 and TRBJ2-7; 9 bases line up with TRBD2. The germline gives CDR1 MDHEN, CDR2 SYDVKM. V lost 4 bases, J lost 5 bases, and 6 bases stayed unmatched. This CDR3 contains 14 residues. The CDR3 region has the DNA TGTGCCAGCAGTTGGGTAGCGGGAGCGAACGAGCAGTACTTC. Amino acid sequence: CASSWVAGANEQYF.

This clonotype was seen only a few times. V usage is TRBV6-5 and J usage is TRBJ1-6; 7 nucleotides align to TRBD1. Germline assignment: CDR1 MNHEY and CDR2 SVGAGI. V lost 2 bases and J lost 5; bases outside the gene matches: 9. The CDR3 is 17 residues long. The CDR3, as DNA: TGTGCCAGCAGTTACCCGACAGGGAGCAGGAATAATTCACCCCTCCACTTT. It codes for CASSYPTGSRNNSPLHF.

V is TRBV6-1 and J is TRBJ1-2; D gene unclear. The CDR3 has 10 residues. V lost 2 bases and J lost 8, with 3 bases in between. Per germline, CDR1 MNHNS and CDR2 SASEGT. Written as DNA, the CDR3 is TGTGCCAGCAGTGAAAACGGCTACACCTTC. Its protein is CASSENGYTF.

This clonotype was recorded a few times. The V and J genes are TRBV9 and TRBJ2-5; 7 bases match TRBD2. Germline-derived CDR1 and CDR2 are SGDLS and YYNGEE. Trimming took 0 bases from V and 4 from J; bases not matched to a gene: 6. The CDR3 has 15 residues. CDR3 residues: CASSVGGGGRETQYF. The CDR3 coding sequence is TGTGCCAGCAGCGTAGGTGGGGGGGGTCGAGAGACCCAGTACTTC. The full variable domain, with the rest looked up from reference TRBV9 and TRBJ2-5, is DSGVTQTPKHLITATGQRVTLRCSPRSGDLSVYWYQQSLDQGLQFLIQYYNGEERAKGNILERFSAQQFPDLHSELNLSSLELGDSALYFCASSVGGGGRETQYFGPGTRLLVL.

This clonotype was counted between two and nine times. V gene TRBV20-1 combines with J gene TRBJ2-1; D may be TRBD2 (5 bases). The CDR3 loop spans 13 amino acids. Per germline, CDR1 DFQATT and CDR2 SNEGSKA (reference sequence). The V and J ends lost 6 bases and 8 bases respectively, with 17 bases between them. DNA for the CDR3: TGCAGTGCATCAGCGTCGGGATCCCATGAGCAGTTCTTC. This codes for CSASASGSHEQFF.